A selection of T cell receptor beta chains follows, all from one sample in a study of blood T cell repertoires in COVID-19. TCRdb's copy holds only in-frame clones and misses some; the assay was immunoSEQ multiplex PCR. The sample carries about 140,000 clones, about 80% recorded once. The sequencing sample was made of peripheral blood. Receptors were obtained from a woman aged 60-75 years with acute or convalescent COVID-19. Each CDR3 is given with its conserved first and last residue. Each record gives: J gene, D gene, clone size, V gene, CDR3 DNA, CDR3 protein. D genes are given only for firm matches. Size is stated for part of the rows, as once, few or many counts, or as a class when the clone is expanded.

TRBJ2-6 | - | - | TRBV5-1 | TGCGCCAGCAGCACTTCTGGGGCCAACGTCCTGACTTTC | CASSTSGANVLTF
TRBJ1-3 | TRBD1 | - | TRBV7-9 | TGTGCCAGCAGCCGAATGCCGGGACAGGACTCTGGAAACACCATATATTTT | CASSRMPGQDSGNTIYF
TRBJ1-1 | TRBD1 | - | TRBV19 | TGTGCCAGTAGTATACCCCGAGGGGGCGACACTGAAGCTTTCTTT | CASSIPRGGDTEAFF
TRBJ1-1 | TRBD1 | - | TRBV9 | TGTGCCAGCAGCAGAGGACAGGGTGGGGCTGAAGCTTTCTTT | CASSRGQGGAEAFF
TRBJ2-7 | TRBD2 | once | TRBV3-1/TRBV3-2 | TGTGCCAGCCGGGGGGAGGTATACGAGCAGTACTTC | CASRGEVYEQYF
TRBJ2-3 | TRBD1 | few | TRBV2 | TGTGCCAGCAGTTCCAAACCGTACTCGACAGGGGGGATAGGACGTACGCAGTATTTT | CASSSKPYSTGGIGRTQYF
TRBJ2-7 | - | - | TRBV5-1 | TGCGCCAGCAGCTTGACGGTCAACTACGAGCAGTACTTC | CASSLTVNYEQYF
TRBJ2-7 | TRBD1 | - | TRBV29-1 | TGCAGCGGACCGGGACAGGGTTACTACGAGCAGTACTTC | CSGPGQGYYEQYF
TRBJ1-6 | - | - | TRBV27 | TGTGCCAGCAGTTTAGACAGTAATTCACCCCTCCACTTT | CASSLDSNSPLHF
TRBJ2-1 | TRBD2 | - | TRBV27 | TGTGCCAGCATCTCGAGGGGTTTGGGACTAGCCTACAATGAGCAGTTCTTC | CASISRGLGLAYNEQFF
TRBJ1-1 | - | few | TRBV18 | TGTGCCAGCTCACAAAGTGGACAGAACACTGAAGCTTTCTTT | CASSQSGQNTEAFF
TRBJ1-6 | TRBD1 | few | TRBV9 | TGTGCCAGCAGCGTCCGGACAGGTCTAAATTCACCCCTCCACTTT | CASSVRTGLNSPLHF
TRBJ2-7 | - | - | TRBV5-8 | TGTGCCAGCAGCTTGTACAGGGCCTACGAGCAGTACTTC | CASSLYRAYEQYF
TRBJ2-3 | TRBD2 | once | TRBV5-6 | TGTGCCAGCAGCTGGGGACTAGAATCAGATACGCAGTATTTT | CASSWGLESDTQYF
TRBJ1-1 | - | - | TRBV6-5 | TGTGCCAGCAGTCCGCTCCCGGGGGTGAACACTGAAGCTTTCTTT | CASSPLPGVNTEAFF
TRBJ2-3 | TRBD2 | - | TRBV4-3 | TGCGCCAGCGGACTAGCGGGGACAGATACGCAGTATTTT | CASGLAGTDTQYF
TRBJ2-7 | TRBD2 | - | TRBV6-6 | TGTGCCAGCAGCGAGCGGGACGTTCAATACGAGCAGTACTTC | CASSERDVQYEQYF
TRBJ2-1 | - | - | TRBV5-1 | TGCGCCAGCAGCTTGATCCGCAATGAGCAGTTCTTC | CASSLIRNEQFF
TRBJ2-1 | TRBD2 | - | TRBV19 | TGTGCCAGTAGGGGACTAGCGGGAGTATCCGATGAGCAGTTCTTC | CASRGLAGVSDEQFF
TRBJ1-2 | TRBD1 | - | TRBV6-6 | TGTGCCAGCAGGGGAACAGGGGGCTATGGCTACACCTTC | CASRGTGGYGYTF
TRBJ2-5 | TRBD2 | - | TRBV28 | TGTGCCAGCACCAGGACTAGCGGGGGCCAAGAGACCCAGTACTTC | CASTRTSGGQETQYF
TRBJ2-7 | TRBD1 | - | TRBV18 | TGTGCCAGCTCACTCGACAGGGGGCTAAGTCTACGGGAGCAGTACTTC | CASSLDRGLSLREQYF
TRBJ1-5 | - | - | TRBV28 | TGTGCCAGCAGTTTATTCTTTGCTCAGGGCAATCAGCCCCAGCATTTT | CASSLFFAQGNQPQHF
TRBJ1-2 | - | - | TRBV27 | TGTGCCAGCAGGCGGACTGGAAACTATGGCTACACCTTC | CASRRTGNYGYTF
TRBJ2-7 | - | - | TRBV6-5 | TGTGCCAGCAGTTACTCCTCCGGGGGATACGAGCAGTACTTC | CASSYSSGGYEQYF
TRBJ2-5 | - | few | TRBV9 | TGTGCCAGCAGCCCGAGGCCCGGGACTGCAATCCAAGAGACCCAGTACTTC | CASSPRPGTAIQETQYF
TRBJ1-5 | TRBD1 | few | TRBV19 | TGTGCCAGTAGATCTGGACAGGGCGGCAATCAGCCCCAGCATTTT | CASRSGQGGNQPQHF
TRBJ1-1 | TRBD1 | - | TRBV6-5 | TGTGCCAGCAGTTACAGACAGGGGGCGAACACTGAAGCTTTCTTT | CASSYRQGANTEAFF
TRBJ2-1 | - | - | TRBV7-2 | TGTGCCAGCAGAAACCCGGGTGAGCAGTTCTTC | CASRNPGEQFF
TRBJ1-1 | - | - | TRBV29-1 | TGCAGCGTCGGAGGGACTGTGGAGAACACTGAAGCTTTCTTT | CSVGGTVENTEAFF
TRBJ1-1 | - | - | TRBV28 | TGTGCCAGCAGTTTCGCCCGCGGGGGCACTGAAGCTTTCTTT | CASSFARGGTEAFF
TRBJ2-7 | - | - | TRBV21-1 | TGTGCCAGCAGCAAAGTCCGGGACAGGGCCTACGAGCAGTACTTC | CASSKVRDRAYEQYF
TRBJ2-4 | TRBD1 | - | TRBV6-2/TRBV6-3 | TGTGCCAGCAGTCCACGACAGGGGGACATTCAGTACTTC | CASSPRQGDIQYF
TRBJ2-1 | - | - | TRBV4-1 | TGCGCCAGCAGCCACCAGGGCGGCAATGAGCAGTTCTTC | CASSHQGGNEQFF
TRBJ1-5 | - | - | TRBV6-6 | TGTGCCAGCAGGGGGCCCTCGAATCAGCCCCAGCATTTT | CASRGPSNQPQHF
TRBJ2-7 | TRBD2 | - | TRBV11-2 | TGTGCCAGCAGCTTAAGGCGGGAGGCTCTCTACGAGCAGTACTTC | CASSLRREALYEQYF
TRBJ1-2 | TRBD1 | once | TRBV13 | TGTGCCAGCAGCTTGGGTACAGGGGGCGTCTATGGCTACACCTTC | CASSLGTGGVYGYTF
TRBJ2-7 | TRBD2 | - | TRBV6-5 | TGTGCCAGCAGACTGGGACTAGCGCTTGAGCAGTACTTC | CASRLGLALEQYF
TRBJ1-5 | - | once | TRBV6-5 | TGTGCCAGCAGGCGCGGACAGAACCATCAGCCCCAGCATTTT | CASRRGQNHQPQHF
TRBJ1-2 | - | few | TRBV6-6 | TGTGCCAGCAGTCCTCAGGGGCTCCGCACTTTAACTAACTATGGCTACACCTTC | CASSPQGLRTLTNYGYTF
TRBJ1-5 | - | - | TRBV9 | TGTGCCAGCAGCGTGGGAGTGGGGGCCCAGCCCCAGCATTTT | CASSVGVGAQPQHF
TRBJ1-2 | TRBD1 | - | TRBV18 | TGTGCCAGCTCACCACCGGCGGGCAGGGGGAGGAGTGGCTACACCTTC | CASSPPAGRGRSGYTF
TRBJ2-2 | TRBD2 | - | TRBV6-1 | TGTGCCAGCAGTGAAGGGACCACTAGCGTTAAGAACACCGGGGAGCTGTTTTTT | CASSEGTTSVKNTGELFF
TRBJ2-1 | - | - | TRBV11-3 | TGTGCCAGCAGCTTGGGTCAGGGGCGAAAGGGCAATGAGCAGTTCTTC | CASSLGQGRKGNEQFF
TRBJ1-1 | - | - | TRBV15 | TGTGCCAGCCGGCAGAGGGAAGAAGCTTTCTTT | CASRQREEAFF
TRBJ2-1 | - | - | TRBV29-1 | TGCAGCGTTGAATGGAGCCACAATGAGCAGTTCTTC | CSVEWSHNEQFF
TRBJ1-6 | - | - | TRBV30 | TGTGCCTGGAGTGGGACTCCTAATTCACCCCTCCACTTT | CAWSGTPNSPLHF
TRBJ2-1 | - | once | TRBV5-5 | TGTGCCAGCAGCCTACCCTACAGGCGCTCCTACAATGAGCAGTTCTTC | CASSLPYRRSYNEQFF
TRBJ2-1 | TRBD1 | once | TRBV6-1 | TGTGCCAGCAGTGCTGACAGGGGCCGACCCTACGGGAATGAACAGTTCTTC | CASSADRGRPYGNEQFF
TRBJ1-4 | TRBD1 | - | TRBV19 | TGTGCCAGTAGGACCCGACAGGGGGCGAGAGGGGCAACTAATGAAAAACTGTTTTTT | CASRTRQGARGATNEKLFF
TRBJ2-1 | TRBD2 | - | TRBV7-2 | TGTGCCAGCAGCTTAGCGGGACTAGCGGGGTCCTACAATGAGCAGTTCTTC | CASSLAGLAGSYNEQFF
TRBJ1-1 | - | - | TRBV5-8 | TGTGCCAGCAGCTTGGGGGTTTTAGCCACTGAAGCTTTCTTT | CASSLGVLATEAFF
TRBJ2-1 | - | - | TRBV4-1 | TGCGCCAGCAGCCGACCTATGGCAGGGGTGACGGTGGATGAGCAGTTCTTC | CASSRPMAGVTVDEQFF
TRBJ1-3 | - | - | TRBV10-3 | TGTGCCATACAAGGGGGAGGAAACACCATATATTTT | CAIQGGGNTIYF
TRBJ2-2 | TRBD2 | - | TRBV6-5 | TGTGCCAGCAGTTACGGGCTAGCGGGGTACACCGGGGAGCTGTTTTTT | CASSYGLAGYTGELFF
TRBJ1-2 | TRBD1 | - | TRBV11-2 | TGTGCCAGCAGCCCGATAGGACAGGCGGTCTCGTTC | CASSPIGQAVSF
TRBJ1-6 | TRBD1 | - | TRBV30 | TGTGCCTGGAGGCCGACAGGGGCGCAAAATTCACCCCTCCACTTT | CAWRPTGAQNSPLHF
TRBJ2-7 | TRBD1 | once | TRBV5-4 | TGTGCCAGCAGCACCGGGACAGGTCGCGCGGCCTACGAGCAGTACTTC | CASSTGTGRAAYEQYF
TRBJ1-1 | - | - | TRBV2 | TGTGCCAGCAGCCTCGACAGACAGGAATTATTGGGAGCTTTCTTT | CASSLDRQELLGAFF
TRBJ2-6 | - | - | TRBV29-1 | TGCAGCGTTGAAGTGGCAGTAGCGGTCCACTCTGGGGCCAACGTCCTGACTTTC | CSVEVAVAVHSGANVLTF